The clone carrying this T cell receptor (beta chain) is a singleton in its sample. The ends lost 3 bases at V and 2 bases at J; junction bases unmatched: 9. The CDR3 runs 17 residues. Germline-derived CDR1 and CDR2 are LNHDA and SQIVND (reference sequence). The record originates from a study of blood T cell repertoires in COVID-19. About the research overall: The analysed material was cDNA or gDNA that came from T cells, B-cell-depleted T cells, or PBMCs.

As originally analysed: Using reference gene primer amplification, nucleated cell counts were estimated. The assay was immunoSEQ multiplex PCR, and TCRdb's table has in-frame clones only and misses some. That table supplies the V and J calls and clone size; D and trimming were determined from the DNA. The sample yields a few hundred thousand clones, roughly four fifths seen once. This chain uses TRBV19 with TRBJ1-5; 8 positions agree with TRBD1. The sequence derives from a woman aged 18-29 years with acute or convalescent COVID-19. The sequenced material came from peripheral blood. CDR3 in DNA: TGTGCCAGTAGTATCCAGGGGGCATTTATGGGCAATCAGCCCCAGCATTTT. Protein product: CASSIQGAFMGNQPQHF.